Listed here is a single TCR beta chain. Its antigen is unknown. The CDR3 contains 12 residues. Trimming shortened V by 5 bases and J by 6 bases, and 8 bases separated the two germline ends. Germline V lookup: CDR1 LNHDA, CDR2 SQIVND (reference sequence). These data come from a study of cytomegalovirus exposure and HLA in healthy donors. Study-level background: Out of approximately 170 million T cells, an earlier analysis found more than 95 million unique TCR beta sequences in total.

The study ran its PCR with 60 Vbeta and 13 Jbeta primers. Data came from immunoSEQ multiplex PCR; TCRdb stores just in-frame clones and leaves some out. The top ten clones hold 3.9% of a sample with 95,000 to 130,000 clones, about 86% of them seen once. Study-wide points: Being productive about 90% or about 30% of the time was typical of most TCR beta V segments in an earlier analysis.

The sample taken for sequencing was PBMCs. The chain is built from TRBV19 and TRBJ2-1; D may be TRBD2 (5 bases). The TCR originated in a woman between 25 and 40 years old in good health and CMV-seronegative. The CDR3 DNA is TGTGCCAGTAGTCATCGGGGCAATGAGCAGTTCTTC. Residues: CASSHRGNEQFF.